Below are 17 T cell receptor beta chains sequenced from a single sample in a study of shared clonotypes between healthy human individuals. Clones were read by immunoSEQ multiplex PCR, and TCRdb kept only the in-frame ones, dropping some. The table shows a few million clones, with about 92% occurring only once. The sample taken for sequencing was naive CD4+ T cells from PBMCs. Specified subset: CD45RA+ positively selected. These receptors originate from a man aged 18-30 years in good health. Some clones in this sample may be carry-over from other donors' samples.

To note about this clone: Additional DNA sequences in this sample encode the identical CDR3. The chain recombines TRBV28 with TRBJ1-2; a possible D gene is TRBD1 (5 bases). The V end lost 6 bases, the J end lost 0 bases, and 11 bases lay between the germline ends. The length of the CDR3 is 14 residues. CDR1 is MDHEN and CDR2 is SYDVKM in the germline V gene. This CDR3 reads CASSPDSSNYGYTF. CDR3 DNA: TGTGCCAGCAGCCCCGACAGTTCTAACTATGGCTACACCTTC.

The chain links TRBV28 to TRBJ2-5; D may match TRBD1 or TRBD2 (5 bases each). Trimming shortened V by 7 bases and J by 1 base, and 13 bases separated the two germline ends. Germline loops: CDR1 MDHEN, CDR2 SYDVKM. CDR3 length equals 14 residues. The CDR3 DNA reads TGTGCCAGCACCCCTGGGGGTTCCCAAGAGACCCAGTACTTC. This translates into CASTPGGSQETQYF.

J is TRBJ2-7 and V is TRBV6-1, with TRBD2 matching over 9 bases. The CDR3 covers 15 residues. V lost 3 bases, J lost 4 bases, and 7 bases stayed unmatched. Germline V gene lookup returns CDR1 MNHNS and CDR2 SASEGT. The CDR3 coding sequence is TGTGCCAGCAGTGACCCCCCTAGCGGGACTTACGAGCAGTACTTC. This translates into CASSDPPSGTYEQYF.

This chain joins TRBV5-4 and TRBJ2-1; D is unclear. In germline, CDR1 is SGHNT, CDR2 YYREEE (reference sequence). The CDR3 is 13 amino acids. V dropped 1 base and J dropped 9 bases, with 11 bases sitting between them. In nucleotides, the CDR3 is TGTGCCAGCAGCTTGTCCGGGTCGGGTGAGCAGTTCTTC. It encodes CASSLSGSGEQFF.

This chain connects TRBV25-1 to TRBJ2-2; D is perhaps TRBD2 (5 bases). V was clipped by 7 bases and J by 1 base, with 19 bases between them. The CDR3 loop spans 17 amino acids. Looked up from germline, CDR1 is MGHDK and CDR2 is SYGVNS. CDR3 sequence: CASIAPPGFLNTGELFF. CDR3 sequence (DNA): TGTGCCAGCATAGCCCCTCCGGGGTTTCTGAACACCGGGGAGCTGTTTTTT.

V and J are TRBV7-9 and TRBJ2-3, with 13 positions matching TRBD2. V gave up 2 bases and J gave up 5 bases; unmatched junction bases: 1. Germline lookup yields CDR1 SEHNR and CDR2 FQNEAQ (reference sequence). The CDR3 consists of 15 residues. CDR3 DNA: TGTGCCAGCAGCTTAAGGACTAGCGGGAGAGATACGCAGTATTTT. The encoded protein is CASSLRTSGRDTQYF.

This clone has a handful of counts. In nucleotides, the CDR3 is TGCGCCAGCAGTCCCGGACAGGGTGGGTCCTACAATGAGCAGTTCTTC. Translation gives CASSPGQGGSYNEQFF. The chain carries TRBV4-1 and TRBJ2-1; the match to TRBD1 covers 8 bases. The CDR3 has 16 residues. V gave up 6 bases and J gave up 1 base; unmatched junction bases: 8. The germline V gene encodes CDR1 MGHRA and CDR2 YSYEKL.

The chain has TRBV30 and TRBJ1-1, with D perhaps TRBD1 (6 bases). The CDR3 consists of 16 residues. Trimming took off 2 bases at V and 1 base at J, with 17 bases between the two ends. Germline lookup yields CDR1 GTSNPN and CDR2 SVGIG (reference sequence). In nucleotides, the CDR3 is TGTGCCTGGAGTCTCCGGACAGTAAGACAGAACACTGAAGCTTTCTTT. Amino acid sequence: CAWSLRTVRQNTEAFF.

The chain links TRBV7-6 to TRBJ2-5, with TRBD1 matching over 10 bases. V lost 5 bases to trimming and J lost 1 base; unmatched junction nucleotides: 10. The CDR3 has 17 residues. The germline V gene has CDR1 SGHVS and CDR2 FNYEAQ. The CDR3, as DNA: TGTGCCAGCAGCACCCGAGGACAGGGGGGCCTCCAAGAGACCCAGTACTTC. Translated: CASSTRGQGGLQETQYF.

The gene calls are TRBV28 and TRBJ2-7; TRBD2 matches at 9 bases. CDR1 is MDHEN and CDR2 is SYDVKM in the germline V gene. The CDR3 length is 13 residues. The CDR3 is CGPLAGKNYEQYF. CDR3 coding DNA: TGTGGCCCGCTAGCGGGAAAAAACTACGAGCAGTACTTC.

On this clone itself: This specimen includes other DNA sequences encoding the same CDR3. The chain is built from TRBV5-4 and TRBJ2-1, with D perhaps TRBD2 (6 bases). The V end lost 0 bases, the J end lost 3 bases, and 13 bases lay between the germline ends. This CDR3 is built from 16 residues. Germline loops: CDR1 SGHNT, CDR2 YYREEE (reference sequence). The CDR3: CASSLAGLANYNEQFF. The CDR3 nucleotides are TGTGCCAGCAGCTTGGCCGGGCTAGCGAACTACAATGAGCAGTTCTTC. Combining the CDR3 with reference TRBV5-4 and TRBJ2-1 gives the whole variable domain ETGVTQSPTHLIKTRGQQVTLRCSSQSGHNTVSWYQQALGQGPQFIFQYYREEENGRGNFPPRFSGLQFPNYSSELNVNALELDDSALYLCASSLAGLANYNEQFFGPGTRLTVL.

About this clone itself: Sequence at one end of the junction differs from germline and may be a read error. This chain joins TRBV7-9 and TRBJ2-2; 11 positions match TRBD2. The CDR3 runs 15 residues. Germline CDR1 and CDR2: SEHNR and FQNEAQ (reference sequence). The CDR3 region is CQTGRTSGSTGELFF. The CDR3 DNA sequence: TGCCAAACCGGACGTACTAGCGGGAGCACCGGGGAGCTGTTTTTT.

This sequence joins TRBV4-3 and TRBJ2-7, with 13 bases that match TRBD2. The CDR3 consists of 15 residues. Germline V CDR1 and CDR2: LGHNA, YSLEER. After removal of 4 bases from V and 6 bases from J, the junction contained 6 bases not matched to a gene. The CDR3 nucleotides are TGCGCCAGCAGCCTTGGGACTAGCGGGATTGCCGAGCAGTACTTC. Its protein product is CASSLGTSGIAEQYF.

The J gene is TRBJ1-5, the V gene TRBV29-1, with D possibly matching TRBD1 (6 bases). The germline V gene has CDR1 SQVTM and CDR2 ANQGSEA. V gave up 4 bases and J gave up 6 bases, with 13 bases separating them. The CDR3 runs to 13 residues. This chain's CDR3 is CSVGGGQGQPQHF. Written as DNA, the CDR3 is TGCAGCGTTGGGGGGGGCCAGGGTCAGCCCCAGCATTTT.

This clone was counted once. The rearrangement joins TRBV6-6 to TRBJ2-7; D not resolved. Germline assignment: CDR1 MNHNY and CDR2 SVGAGI (reference sequence). The CDR3 length is 11 residues. V was pared by 2 bases and J by 5 bases, with 4 bases between. The CDR3, as DNA: TGTGCCAGCAGTTACCTGCACGAGCAGTACTTC. It codes for CASSYLHEQYF.

V and J are TRBV9 and TRBJ2-1, with a tentative D call TRBD2 (5 bases). Germline CDR1 and CDR2: SGDLS and YYNGEE. The CDR3 has 15 amino acids. The V and J ends lost 4 bases and 7 bases respectively, with 18 bases between them. DNA of the CDR3: TGTGCCAGCAGCCCCCGGCCTAGCCCTTGGAATGAGCAGTTCTTC. It translates to CASSPRPSPWNEQFF.

The V gene is TRBV11-2, the J gene TRBJ2-2, with 9 bases aligning to TRBD2. The V segment lost 5 bases and the J segment 3 bases; nucleotides outside the gene matches: 7. The CDR3 is 16 amino acids. Germline-derived CDR1 and CDR2 are SGHAT and FQNNGV. Here the CDR3 reads CASSPAGGPHTGELFF. The CDR3 DNA follows: TGTGCCAGCAGCCCGGCGGGAGGGCCACACACCGGGGAGCTGTTTTTT.